The clone carrying this T cell receptor beta chain was recorded only once. Original handling: Reference gene primer amplification gave estimated nucleated cell counts. Sequenced by immunoSEQ multiplex PCR; TCRdb stores in-frame clones only, minus some. The DNA gave D and trimming, while V, J and clone size come from that table. The sample has roughly 250,000 clones, about 86% seen once. Trimming shortened V by 10 bases and J by 7 bases, and 22 bases separated the two germline ends. This CDR3 contains 14 residues. Germline lookup yields CDR1 LNHDA and CDR2 SQIVND (reference sequence). This entry is derived from a study of blood T cell repertoires in COVID-19. Study background: Specimens from acute and convalescent COVID-19 originated in the United States, Italy and Spain. From T cells, B-cell-depleted T cells, or PBMCs came the material, which was cDNA or gDNA.

This TCR was sampled from a woman aged 55-75 years with active or convalescent COVID-19. Sequences were obtained from peripheral blood. The V call is TRBV19, the J call TRBJ1-1; D is possibly TRBD1 (6 bases). For the CDR3, the DNA is TGTGCCACCCATCGTGGGCAGGGGATGGGTGAAGCTTTCTTT. Amino acid sequence: CATHRGQGMGEAFF.